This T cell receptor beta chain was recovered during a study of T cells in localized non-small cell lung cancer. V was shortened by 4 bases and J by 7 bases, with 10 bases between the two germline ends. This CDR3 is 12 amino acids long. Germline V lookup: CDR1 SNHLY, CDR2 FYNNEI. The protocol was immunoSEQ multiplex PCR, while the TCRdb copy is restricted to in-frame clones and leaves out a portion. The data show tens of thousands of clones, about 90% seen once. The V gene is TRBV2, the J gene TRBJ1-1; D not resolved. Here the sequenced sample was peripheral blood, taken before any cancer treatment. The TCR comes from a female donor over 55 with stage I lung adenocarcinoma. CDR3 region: CASSVGSHEAFF. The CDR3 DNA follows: TGTGCCAGCAGTGTGGGGTCCCATGAAGCTTTCTTT.